This T cell receptor (beta chain) was identified in a study of T-cell reconstitution after alpha-beta-depleted transplantation in children. As it was prepared, the TCRbeta library received unique molecular identifiers. TCRdb analysed the PCR reads with MiXCR anew, one entry per CDR3 protein. The sample contains about 250,000 distinct CDR3 sequences, 24% of which appear only once. The germline gives CDR1 SNHLY, CDR2 FYNNEI. CDR3 length: 15 residues. Trimming cost V 5 bases and J 0 bases, with 14 bases left between them. Study results and caveats: Surviving recipient T cells and thymic progenitors accounted for the high day-60 TCRbeta diversity observed in some patients. Two months or so post-transplant, alpha-beta T cells reportedly derived from several hundred expanded graft clones. Newly produced T cells mostly provided counts and TCRbeta diversity after one year, as hyperexpanded clones declined.

A word on this clonotype: Its target is unknown.

The sequenced sample was PBMCs, mostly from graft donor cells, obtained 360 days after TCRalphabeta/CD19-depleted stem cell transplant. V is TRBV2 and J is TRBJ2-7, with a tentative D call TRBD2 (6 bases). The sequence was obtained from a female patient aged 2-9 years who had a stem cell transplant for congenital amegakaryocytic thrombocytopenia, so the T cells may come from the graft donor. The CDR3 region has the DNA TGTGCCAGCAGTCCCGGGGGAGTCAACTCCTACGAGCAGTACTTC. Amino acids: CASSPGGVNSYEQYF. The variable domain in full, completed from reference TRBV2 and TRBJ2-7, reads EPEVTQTPSHQVTQMGQEVILRCVPISNHLYFYWYRQILGQKVEFLVSFYNNEISEKSEIFDDQFSVERPDGSNFTLKIRSTKLEDSAMYFCASSPGGVNSYEQYFGPGTRLTVT.